The next 2 T cell receptor beta chains were all read from a single sample in a study of cytomegalovirus exposure and HLA in healthy donors. In the PCR, 60 Vbeta and 13 Jbeta primers were used. Method: immunoSEQ multiplex PCR; TCRdb's copy keeps in-frame clones and lacks some. The sample lists about 130,000 clones, approximately 70% seen once, with about 4.5% in the top ten. The specimen was PBMCs. These receptors were collected from a man aged 55 to 70 in good health and CMV-seropositive.

V gene TRBV5-1 combines with J gene TRBJ2-7, with TRBD1 identical over 7 bases. The trim removed 2 bases at V and 5 bases at J, leaving 7 bases unmatched. Germline V gene data show CDR1 as SGHRS and CDR2 as YFSETQ. The length of the CDR3 is 14 residues. CDR3 sequence (DNA): TGCGCCAGCAGCTTTGGGACAGATGAAAACGAGCAGTACTTC. It codes for CASSFGTDENEQYF.

CDR3 loop: CASTTPGGNGNTIYF. CDR3 bases: TGTGCCAGCACGACCCCCGGAGGCAATGGAAACACCATATATTTT. The gene calls are TRBV28 and TRBJ1-3; D gene unclear. Germline values: CDR1 MDHEN, CDR2 SYDVKM. The germline V and J ends were trimmed by 7 bases and 3 bases, with 16 bases remaining between them. This CDR3 has 15 amino acids.